This paragraph covers one TCR beta chain sequence. The V and J ends lost 5 bases and 6 bases respectively, with 16 bases between them. Germline values: CDR1 SGHVS, CDR2 FQNEAQ. The CDR3 extends over 14 amino acids. The record originates from a study of blood T cell repertoires in COVID-19. Background on the study: T cells, B-cell-depleted T cells, or PBMCs supplied cDNA or gDNA.

Original processing methods: Reference gene primer amplification gave estimated nucleated cell counts. The assay was immunoSEQ multiplex PCR, and TCRdb's table has in-frame clones only and misses some. D and trimming were read from the DNA, whereas the V and J calls and clone size are those reported in that table. The sample has about 160,000 clones, roughly 87% seen once. The V call is TRBV7-8, the J call TRBJ1-2; weak D call: TRBD1 (5 bases). The sequence was obtained from a woman aged 55-69 years with active or convalescent COVID-19. The source material was peripheral blood. CDR3 in DNA: TGTGCCAGCAGCCCTCGGCAGGGCCGTGATGGCTACACCTTC. It specifies CASSPRQGRDGYTF.